A selection of T cell receptor beta chains follows, all from one sample in a study of post-analysis software for immune sequencing data. TCRdb passed the PCR reads through MiXCR, listing each CDR3 protein once. The sample contains roughly 800,000 distinct CDR3 sequences, roughly 29% of which appear only once. The sequenced sample was blood. The receptors stem from a girl between 10 and 17 years old with multiple sclerosis. CDR3s include the opening cysteine and the closing phenylalanine or tryptophan. A D gene is named only where the DNA matches it firmly. Only some rows state a clone size, as once, few, many or a class for expanded clones.

D gene: -; J gene: TRBJ1-1; clone size: few; V gene: TRBV9; CDR3 DNA: TGTGCCAGCAGCGTGGGGAGGCTGTTAACTGAAGCTTTCTTT; CDR3 protein: CASSVGRLLTEAFF
D gene: -; J gene: TRBJ2-5; clone size: -; V gene: TRBV25-1; CDR3 DNA: TGTGCCAGCAGTGAAGGGGTTGGGGGGGCGAGAGAGACCCAGTACTTC; CDR3 protein: CASSEGVGGARETQYF
D gene: TRBD2; J gene: TRBJ2-7; clone size: few; V gene: TRBV6-6; CDR3 DNA: TGTGCCAGCAGTTCGTTTGGGGGGGTCTCCTACGAGCAGTACTTC; CDR3 protein: CASSSFGGVSYEQYF
D gene: -; J gene: TRBJ1-4; clone size: -; V gene: TRBV4-1; CDR3 DNA: TGCGCCAGCAGCCTTAAATATGAAAAACTGTTTTTT; CDR3 protein: CASSLKYEKLFF
D gene: -; J gene: TRBJ1-5; clone size: few; V gene: TRBV2; CDR3 DNA: TGTGCCAGCGAGGGTAGGGGAGTGGGTCAGCCCCAGCATTTT; CDR3 protein: CASEGRGVGQPQHF
D gene: TRBD1; J gene: TRBJ2-2; clone size: -; V gene: TRBV3-1; CDR3 DNA: TGTGCCAGCAGCTCGTATCAACAGGGGTTCAAGCTGTTTTTT; CDR3 protein: CASSSYQQGFKLFF
D gene: -; J gene: TRBJ2-3; clone size: -; V gene: TRBV12-3/TRBV12-4; CDR3 DNA: TGTGCCAGCATATTCAGCGGCGCAGGGGATACGCAGTATTTT; CDR3 protein: CASIFSGAGDTQYF
D gene: -; J gene: TRBJ1-5; clone size: -; V gene: TRBV3-1; CDR3 DNA: TGTGCCAGCAGCCAGTCCAGGAGAGGCAATCAGCCCCAGCATTTT; CDR3 protein: CASSQSRRGNQPQHF
D gene: -; J gene: TRBJ2-1; clone size: -; V gene: TRBV3-1; CDR3 DNA: TGTGCCAGCAGCCAAGATTTCGTAAGGAGTTACAATGAGCAGTTCTTC; CDR3 protein: CASSQDFVRSYNEQFF
D gene: -; J gene: TRBJ2-5; clone size: once; V gene: TRBV28; CDR3 DNA: TGTGCCAGCAGTTACCTTTGGGACTCCCAAACTGTCAATGAGCAGTACTTC; CDR3 protein: CASSYLWDSQTVNEQYF
D gene: TRBD2; J gene: TRBJ2-3; clone size: few; V gene: TRBV7-2; CDR3 DNA: TGTGCCAGCAGCGACGGGGGACTAGCGGGAGGGAGGGCTACGCAGTATTTT; CDR3 protein: CASSDGGLAGGRATQYF
D gene: -; J gene: TRBJ2-7; clone size: -; V gene: TRBV9; CDR3 DNA: TGTGCCAGCAGCGTAGGGGACCGCAATTCGGGCGAGCAGTACTTC; CDR3 protein: CASSVGDRNSGEQYF
D gene: -; J gene: TRBJ2-5; clone size: few; V gene: TRBV7-2; CDR3 DNA: TGTGCCAGCAGCCCTGAGACAATAAGCGGGTTCGAGACCCAGTACTTC; CDR3 protein: CASSPETISGFETQYF
D gene: -; J gene: TRBJ1-5; clone size: -; V gene: TRBV6-2/TRBV6-3; CDR3 DNA: TGTGCCAGCAGACGCCAAAAAGACGGTAATAGCAATCAGCCCCAGCATTTT; CDR3 protein: CASRRQKDGNSNQPQHF
D gene: -; J gene: TRBJ1-2; clone size: few; V gene: TRBV12-3/TRBV12-4; CDR3 DNA: TGTGCCAGCAGTACCCGACAGGATGGCTACACCTTC; CDR3 protein: CASSTRQDGYTF
D gene: -; J gene: TRBJ1-6; clone size: -; V gene: TRBV6-1; CDR3 DNA: TGTGCCAGCAGCCAACGGGCAGGGTTCGACTCACCCCTCCACTTT; CDR3 protein: CASSQRAGFDSPLHF
D gene: -; J gene: TRBJ2-5; clone size: -; V gene: TRBV18; CDR3 DNA: TGTGCCAGCTCACTTGGCGGGTCGCGGGCTCAAGAGACCCAGTACTTC; CDR3 protein: CASSLGGSRAQETQYF
D gene: -; J gene: TRBJ2-5; clone size: few; V gene: TRBV9; CDR3 DNA: TGTGCCAGCAGCGTAGATCCCACGGCAGGGGTCCAAGAGACCCAGTACTTC; CDR3 protein: CASSVDPTAGVQETQYF
D gene: TRBD2; J gene: TRBJ2-4; clone size: few; V gene: TRBV7-2; CDR3 DNA: TGTGCCAGCAGCTTACAAGCGGGAAGAATCCACATTCAGTACTTC; CDR3 protein: CASSLQAGRIHIQYF
D gene: -; J gene: TRBJ2-1; clone size: -; V gene: TRBV24-1; CDR3 DNA: TGTGCCACCAGTGACCCAGGGAGGGAGCAGTTCTTC; CDR3 protein: CATSDPGREQFF
D gene: -; J gene: TRBJ1-2; clone size: -; V gene: TRBV12-3/TRBV12-4; CDR3 DNA: TGTGCCAGCAGCTTTCAGGAGTATGGCTACACCTTC; CDR3 protein: CASSFQEYGYTF
D gene: TRBD1; J gene: TRBJ1-2; clone size: -; V gene: TRBV4-1; CDR3 DNA: TGCGCCAGCAGCCAAGATTCCGGGACAGGGGGAACGGTTCCCACCTTC; CDR3 protein: CASSQDSGTGGTVPTF
D gene: TRBD1; J gene: TRBJ1-2; clone size: -; V gene: TRBV15; CDR3 DNA: TGTGCCACCTATATTGACAGGGGAAGGCATGGCTACACCTTC; CDR3 protein: CATYIDRGRHGYTF
D gene: -; J gene: TRBJ2-3; clone size: -; V gene: TRBV14; CDR3 DNA: TGTGCCAGCAGCCAAATGTTGGGGTTCACAGATACGCAGTATTTT; CDR3 protein: CASSQMLGFTDTQYF
D gene: -; J gene: TRBJ1-2; clone size: -; V gene: TRBV12-3/TRBV12-4; CDR3 DNA: TGTGCCAGCAGTGCGCGGGGCTATGGCTACACCTTC; CDR3 protein: CASSARGYGYTF
D gene: TRBD2; J gene: TRBJ2-1; clone size: few; V gene: TRBV20-1; CDR3 DNA: TGCAGTGCTAGTATTCTAGCGGGGCGTAATGAGCAGTTCTTC; CDR3 protein: CSASILAGRNEQFF
D gene: TRBD1; J gene: TRBJ1-2; clone size: few; V gene: TRBV5-6; CDR3 DNA: TGTGCCAGCAGTCGGTCTGGGACAGGGGCAAACTATGGCTACACCTTC; CDR3 protein: CASSRSGTGANYGYTF
D gene: -; J gene: TRBJ1-5; clone size: -; V gene: TRBV7-2; CDR3 DNA: TGTGCCAGCAGCGTTCAGGGTTTAGGTCAGCCCCAGCATTTT; CDR3 protein: CASSVQGLGQPQHF
D gene: TRBD1; J gene: TRBJ1-5; clone size: few; V gene: TRBV20-1; CDR3 DNA: TGCAGTGCCACCCTCTCGACAGGGGGAATTATAGGTCAGCCCCAGCATTTT; CDR3 protein: CSATLSTGGIIGQPQHF
D gene: -; J gene: TRBJ1-1; clone size: -; V gene: TRBV20-1; CDR3 DNA: TGCAGTGCTGTCCAAGGCGGCCCGAGGGACACTGAAGCTTTCTTT; CDR3 protein: CSAVQGGPRDTEAFF
D gene: -; J gene: TRBJ2-7; clone size: -; V gene: TRBV20-1; CDR3 DNA: TGCAGTGCTAGAAGTCAGGAGGGCTACGAGCAGTACTTC; CDR3 protein: CSARSQEGYEQYF
D gene: -; J gene: TRBJ1-4; clone size: -; V gene: TRBV6-6; CDR3 DNA: TGTGCCAGCTTCGATGAGCGGGGCGTACATAATGAAAAACTGTTTTTT; CDR3 protein: CASFDERGVHNEKLFF
D gene: -; J gene: TRBJ2-1; clone size: few; V gene: TRBV11-2; CDR3 DNA: TGTGCCAGCAGCTTAGTCACAGTAGGCTCCTACAATGAGCAGTTCTTC; CDR3 protein: CASSLVTVGSYNEQFF
D gene: -; J gene: TRBJ2-1; clone size: few; V gene: TRBV20-1; CDR3 DNA: TGCAGTGCTAGAGATTGGGCGGGACCCTACAATGAGCAGTTCTTC; CDR3 protein: CSARDWAGPYNEQFF
D gene: -; J gene: TRBJ2-6; clone size: -; V gene: TRBV2; CDR3 DNA: TGTGCCAGCAGTGGGTTGGTAGGGACTGGGGCCAACGTCCTGACTTTC; CDR3 protein: CASSGLVGTGANVLTF
D gene: -; J gene: TRBJ1-2; clone size: few; V gene: TRBV4-3; CDR3 DNA: TGCGCCAGCAGCCTCAAGATCGGATATACTAACTATGGCTACACCTTC; CDR3 protein: CASSLKIGYTNYGYTF
D gene: -; J gene: TRBJ2-7; clone size: -; V gene: TRBV28; CDR3 DNA: TGTGCCAGCAGTTTATTTCGGGGGTCCGTCGAGCAGTACTTC; CDR3 protein: CASSLFRGSVEQYF
D gene: -; J gene: TRBJ1-1; clone size: -; V gene: TRBV6-2/TRBV6-3; CDR3 DNA: TGTGCCAGCAGGCGTAGATTGGAGAACACTGAAGCTTTCTTT; CDR3 protein: CASRRRLENTEAFF
D gene: -; J gene: TRBJ1-1; clone size: -; V gene: TRBV7-8; CDR3 DNA: TGTGCCAGCAGCACTAGGGGGTCTGGCTGGGACACTGAAGCTTTCTTT; CDR3 protein: CASSTRGSGWDTEAFF
D gene: TRBD2; J gene: TRBJ2-3; clone size: -; V gene: TRBV20-1; CDR3 DNA: TGCAGTGCTAGGTCTAGCGGAGGACTGTATACGCAGTATTTT; CDR3 protein: CSARSSGGLYTQYF
D gene: TRBD1; J gene: TRBJ2-4; clone size: -; V gene: TRBV2; CDR3 DNA: TGTGCCAGCAGGGACAGGGGTGTAAACATTCAGTACTTC; CDR3 protein: CASRDRGVNIQYF
D gene: TRBD1; J gene: TRBJ2-5; clone size: -; V gene: TRBV3-1; CDR3 DNA: TGTGCCAGCAGCCTCCGGGACAGGTACCAAGAGACCCAGTACTTC; CDR3 protein: CASSLRDRYQETQYF
D gene: -; J gene: TRBJ1-5; clone size: -; V gene: TRBV5-6; CDR3 DNA: TGTGCCAGCAGCTCAAGGGTTGCCAGGCGGCTATCCAATCAGCCCCAGCATTTT; CDR3 protein: CASSSRVARRLSNQPQHF
D gene: TRBD2; J gene: TRBJ2-3; clone size: -; V gene: TRBV6-4; CDR3 DNA: TGTGGCAGCAGTGACTTAGCGGGCCCGGGCCCAGATACGCAGTATTTT; CDR3 protein: CGSSDLAGPGPDTQYF
D gene: TRBD2; J gene: TRBJ2-3; clone size: once; V gene: TRBV7-2; CDR3 DNA: TGTGCCAGCAGCTCCGGGGGGGCCCCAGATACGCAGTATTTT; CDR3 protein: CASSSGGAPDTQYF
D gene: -; J gene: TRBJ2-5; clone size: -; V gene: TRBV20-1; CDR3 DNA: TGCAGTGCTAGAAGCACCGAGGGGGGGCCAACGGAGACCCAGTACTTC; CDR3 protein: CSARSTEGGPTETQYF
D gene: -; J gene: TRBJ2-1; clone size: -; V gene: TRBV4-1; CDR3 DNA: TGCGCCAGCAGCCAAGGAATAGTATCTAATGTGCAGTTCTTC; CDR3 protein: CASSQGIVSNVQFF